This TCR beta chain was captured by sequencing in a study of OX40 agonist ivuxolimab in advanced cancers. Study-wide results and caveats: CD4+ and CD8+ T cells in blood underwent clonal expansion by week 6 at 0.1 to 3.0 mg/kg. At 0.1-3.0 mg/kg, partial responders had clonal expansion among the lowest observed.

This table comes from immunoSEQ multiplex PCR, and its TCRdb copy is limited to in-frame clones, with some not included. The data contain around 70,000 clones, about 93% of them seen just once; the ten biggest clones take up 4.5% to 7.5%. The CDR3 covers 12 residues. The table lists this clone with a few counts. The antigen remains undetermined. This clonotype was obtained from an adult with an advanced solid tumor such as melanoma, head and neck, liver or kidney cancer. The input for sequencing was CD4+ or CD8+ T cells sorted from blood, taken in a trial of the OX40 agonist ivuxolimab. The gene calls are TRBV21-1 and TRBJ2-5. TRBV21-1 is noted as a pseudogene. The CDR3 DNA reads TGTGCCCTTATAGGGCCGCGAGAGACCCAGTACTTC. Amino acid sequence: CALIGPRETQYF.